This T cell receptor beta chain was sequenced in a study of blood T cell repertoires in COVID-19. Germline lookup yields CDR1 LGHNA and CDR2 YSLEER. The V segment lost 5 bases and the J segment 3 bases; nucleotides outside the gene matches: 5. The CDR3 contains 15 residues. As to this clone: This sample also contains other DNA sequences that code for the same CDR3.

Only in-frame clones appear in the TCRdb table, and some are missing; sequencing was by immunoSEQ multiplex PCR. The table lists 200,000 or so clones, roughly three quarters of them singletons. This sequence was found in a man in his sixties with active or convalescent COVID-19. This chain connects TRBV4-3 to TRBJ2-7; 12 nucleotides match TRBD2. Sequencing used peripheral blood. The CDR3, as DNA: TGCGCCAGCAGCTTGAGACTAGCGGGAGACTACGAGCAGTACTTC. Its translation: CASSLRLAGDYEQYF.